This T cell receptor beta chain was sequenced in a study of response to subunit inactivated influenza vaccine (dated by TCRdb to 2017 to 2018). Background for the entire study: The study used deep quantitative T cell receptor repertoire profiling to track responses to a trivalent subunit inactivated influenza vaccine.

V drops 8 bases and J drops 5 bases, leaving 19 bases in between. The germline V gene yields SQVTM for CDR1 and ANQGSEA for CDR2. Reading from cysteine to phenylalanine, the CDR3 counts 13 amino acids. Left in the record is the CDR3 DNA by itself, 39 bases read in frame from the first base. Interpreted using the paper, the time point label stands for: approximately 40 days after influenza vaccine administration. The receptor library was made with RT-PCR. Sequencing used an Illumina HiSeq 2500. Starting from the raw public reads, TCRdb applied fastp trimming at Q25, assembled clones with MiXCR and retained in-frame beta chains. Rows with one shared CDR3 protein collapse into an entry with the most common genes and DNA. In this sample the table shows 430,000 or so distinct CDR3 sequences, approximately 11% of which occur a single time. Of the sample, roughly 12% falls within the top ten clones. Remarks on this clonotype: It lacks a known antigen. Base quality data are lacking; no much larger clone is found one base away.

The paper's findings and limits, for the study overall: The authors proposed that each seasonal influenza vaccination may bring in only a limited number of new T cells.

The TCR comes from a man in his fifties who received an inactivated influenza vaccine. Donor details come from another sample of the same person, matched by shared clones. The chain is encoded by TRBV29-1 joined to TRBJ2-7; the D gene is perhaps TRBD1, from 8 matching bases. Sequenced here: PBMCs from blood, sampled roughly 45 days after vaccination. The nucleotide sequence reads TGCAGCTGGGGGGGGGCAGGGGGCAACGAGCAGTACTTC. Its coded protein is CSWGGAGGNEQYF.